This TCR beta chain was obtained from a study of T cell responses to AZD1222 COVID-19 vaccine. Study conclusions and caveats: CD4 TCRs covered the whole spike, strongest at regions 160-218 and 743-854. Spike-specific TCR breadth and depth grew following two AZD1222 doses.

Clones were sequenced by immunoSEQ multiplex PCR, and TCRdb holds only the in-frame ones, with some missing. The table includes roughly 140,000 clones, about 91% detected once. This CDR3 has 13 residues. Looked up from germline, CDR1 is LNHNV and CDR2 is YYDKDF (reference sequence). V shed 1 base and J shed 5 bases, with 8 bases lying between them. As regards this clone: Its antigen is not known.

This specimen was peripheral blood, taken on day 0 of AZD1222 vaccination. This chain links TRBV15 with TRBJ1-2; D is unclear. The TCR comes from an adult in good health. The CDR3 here is CATSRGAGYGYTF. CDR3 DNA: TGTGCCACCAGCAGAGGCGCAGGATATGGCTACACCTTC.